Described below is a single T cell receptor beta chain sequence and its context. Authors' processing steps: Reference gene primer amplification gave estimated nucleated cell counts. The protocol was immunoSEQ multiplex PCR, while the TCRdb copy is restricted to in-frame clones and leaves out a portion. V and J calls and clone size are those listed in that table; D and trimming were worked out from the DNA. The sample comprises approximately 83,000 clones, 60% to 85% of which are singletons, and roughly a tenth rests with the top ten. V lost 8 bases and J lost 1, with 8 bases in between. The CDR3 loop spans 13 amino acids. The germline CDR1 and CDR2 sequences are KGHSH and LQKENI. The data stem from a study of blood T cell repertoires in COVID-19. Study-wide background: Some COVID-19 samples were acute and others convalescent; all came from the United States, Italy and Spain. PBMCs, B-cell-depleted T cells, or T cells were the source of the cDNA or gDNA that made up the material.

J is TRBJ1-4 and V is TRBV18; D unresolved. Sequencing was performed on peripheral blood. This receptor was obtained from a woman of 80 years or more with acute or convalescent COVID-19. In nucleotides, the CDR3 is TGTGCCAGCCGCAGCGGAACTAATGAAAAACTGTTTTTT. Its translation: CASRSGTNEKLFF.